The source of this T cell receptor beta chain is a study of blood T cell repertoires in COVID-19. Study-level background: Collection of acute and convalescent COVID-19 samples took place in the United States, Italy and Spain.

Under the authors' procedure: Estimation of nucleated cell counts relied on the amplification of reference gene primers. The protocol was immunoSEQ multiplex PCR, while the TCRdb copy is restricted to in-frame clones and leaves out a portion. The V and J calls and clone size are taken from that table; D and trimming were inferred from the DNA. The sample yields approximately 50,000 clones, approximately 85% seen once. CDR1 is KGHSH and CDR2 is LQKENI in the germline V gene. The length of the CDR3 is 16 residues. J was trimmed by 0 bases and V by 3 bases; bases with no gene match: 5. The chain employs TRBV18 and TRBJ2-3; TRBD1 matches at 8 bases. The receptor comes from a woman of 80 years or more with acute or convalescent COVID-19. The sequencing input was peripheral blood. The CDR3 protein is CASSPQTGASTDTQYF. CDR3 DNA: TGTGCCAGCTCACCTCAGACAGGGGCTAGCACAGATACGCAGTATTTT.